This T cell receptor beta chain was profiled in a study of T cells after yellow fever vaccination. For the study at large: For low cell numbers, libraries were made with SMART-Seq v4 Ultra Low Input. Study outcomes and limitations: Highly abundant clonotypes carried over from the bulk population could end up in FACS-sorted repertoires as contaminants. Detected again after the booster were most primary-vaccination clones, at almost 97% CD4 and approximately 85% CD8.

MiXCR was run by TCRdb on the 5' RACE reads, yielding one entry per CDR3 protein. Found here are 360,000 or so distinct CDR3 sequences, roughly 10% of them singletons; the top ten hold roughly 18%. This clonotype was seen only a few times. The antigen remains undetermined. The starting material was PBMCs, obtained on the day of the first yellow fever vaccination. This clonotype originated in a man between 18 and 29 years old who received the YFV17D yellow fever vaccine.

CDR3 bases: TGTGCCAGCAGCTCCCAGCGGGCCTACAATGAGCAGTTCTTC. Its protein is CASSSQRAYNEQFF. V usage is TRBV7-9 and J usage is TRBJ2-1, with TRBD2 as a possible D gene (6 bases). The CDR3 sequence is 14 residues long. V lost 4 bases to trimming and J lost 2 bases, with 9 bases between them. Germline CDR1 and CDR2: SEHNR and FQNEAQ (reference sequence).